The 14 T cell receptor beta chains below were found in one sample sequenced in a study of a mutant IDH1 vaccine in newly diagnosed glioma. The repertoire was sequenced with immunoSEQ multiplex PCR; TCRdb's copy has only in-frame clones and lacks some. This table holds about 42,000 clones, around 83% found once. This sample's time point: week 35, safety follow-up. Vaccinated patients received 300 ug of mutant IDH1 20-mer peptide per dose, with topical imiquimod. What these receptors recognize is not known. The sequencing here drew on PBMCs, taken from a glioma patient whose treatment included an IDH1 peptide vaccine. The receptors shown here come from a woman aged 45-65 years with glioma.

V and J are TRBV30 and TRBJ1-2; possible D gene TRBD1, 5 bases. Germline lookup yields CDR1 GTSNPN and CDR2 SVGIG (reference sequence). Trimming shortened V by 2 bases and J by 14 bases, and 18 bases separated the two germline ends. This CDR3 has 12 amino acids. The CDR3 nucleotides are TGTGCCTGGAGTATCCCGTCAGGGTCTAAGACCTTC. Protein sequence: CAWSIPSGSKTF. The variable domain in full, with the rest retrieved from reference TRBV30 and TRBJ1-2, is SQTIHQWPATLVQPVGSPLSLECTVEGTSNPNLYWYRQAAGRGLQLLFYSVGIGQISSEVPQNLSASRPQDRQFILSSKKLLLSDSGFYLCAWSIPSGSKTFGSGTRLTVV.

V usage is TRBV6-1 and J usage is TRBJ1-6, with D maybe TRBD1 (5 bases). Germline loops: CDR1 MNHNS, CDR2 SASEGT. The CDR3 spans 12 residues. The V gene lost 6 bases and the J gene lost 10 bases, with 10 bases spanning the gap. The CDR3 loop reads CASRPRGSPLHF. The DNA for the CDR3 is TGTGCCAGCAGACCTAGGGGCTCACCCCTCCACTTT.

CDR3 in amino acids: CAISVEAREAFF. The DNA of the CDR3 is TGTGCCATCAGTGTTGAGGCCCGAGAAGCTTTCTTT. The rearrangement links TRBV10-3 to TRBJ1-1; D unresolved. The CDR3 has 12 residues. V lost 4 bases and J 8 bases, leaving 11 bases between the germline ends. In germline, CDR1 is ENHRY, CDR2 SYGVKD.

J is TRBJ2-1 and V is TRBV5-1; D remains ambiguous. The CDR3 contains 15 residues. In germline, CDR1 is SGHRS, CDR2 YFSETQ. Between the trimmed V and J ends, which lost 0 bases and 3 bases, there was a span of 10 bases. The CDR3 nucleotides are TGCGCCAGCAGCTTGGCTAGGTTTCGCTACAATGAGCAGTTCTTC. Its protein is CASSLARFRYNEQFF. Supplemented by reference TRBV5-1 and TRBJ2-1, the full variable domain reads KAGVTQTPRYLIKTRGQQVTLSCSPISGHRSVSWYQQTPGQGLQFLFEYFSETQRNKGNFPGRFSGRQFSNSRSEMNVSTLELGDSALYLCASSLARFRYNEQFFGPGTRLTVL.

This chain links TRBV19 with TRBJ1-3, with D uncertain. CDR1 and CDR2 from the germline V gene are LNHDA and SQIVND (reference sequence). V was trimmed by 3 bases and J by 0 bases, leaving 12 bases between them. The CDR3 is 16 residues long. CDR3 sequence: CASSMAERHSGNTIYF. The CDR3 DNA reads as TGTGCCAGTAGTATGGCAGAGCGACACTCTGGAAACACCATATATTTT.

The CDR3 sequence: CASSHPGGYSYEQYF. In DNA form, the CDR3 reads TGCGCCAGCAGCCACCCCGGCGGATATTCCTACGAGCAGTACTTC. This rearrangement joins TRBV4-1 to TRBJ2-7; D is ambiguous. The germline V gene encodes CDR1 MGHRA and CDR2 YSYEKL. V was trimmed by 3 bases and J by 1 base, leaving 13 bases between them. The CDR3 contains 15 residues.

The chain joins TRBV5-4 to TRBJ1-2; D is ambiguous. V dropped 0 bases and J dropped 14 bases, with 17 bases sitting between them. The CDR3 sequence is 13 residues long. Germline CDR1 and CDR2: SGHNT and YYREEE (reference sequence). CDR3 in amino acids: CASSLAGADRETF. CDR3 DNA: TGTGCCAGCAGCTTGGCCGGCGCAGACCGGGAAACCTTC.

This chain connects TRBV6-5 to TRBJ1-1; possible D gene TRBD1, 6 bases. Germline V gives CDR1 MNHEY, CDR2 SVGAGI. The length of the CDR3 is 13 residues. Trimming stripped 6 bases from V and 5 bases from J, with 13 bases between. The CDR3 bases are TGTGCCAGCAGGCGTTCTCAGGGGACTGAAGCTTTCTTT. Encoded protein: CASRRSQGTEAFF.

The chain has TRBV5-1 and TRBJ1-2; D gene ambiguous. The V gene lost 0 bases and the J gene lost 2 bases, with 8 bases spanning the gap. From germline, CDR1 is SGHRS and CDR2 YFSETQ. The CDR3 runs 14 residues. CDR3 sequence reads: CASSLGSGNYGYTF. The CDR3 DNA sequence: TGCGCCAGCAGCTTGGGATCGGGGAACTATGGCTACACCTTC.

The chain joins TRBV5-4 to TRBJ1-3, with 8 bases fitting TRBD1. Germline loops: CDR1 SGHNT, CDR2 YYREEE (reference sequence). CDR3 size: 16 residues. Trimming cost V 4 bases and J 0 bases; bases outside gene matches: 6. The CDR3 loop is CASSLPGGPSGNTIYF. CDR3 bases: TGTGCCAGCAGCCTACCAGGGGGCCCCTCTGGAAACACCATATATTTT.

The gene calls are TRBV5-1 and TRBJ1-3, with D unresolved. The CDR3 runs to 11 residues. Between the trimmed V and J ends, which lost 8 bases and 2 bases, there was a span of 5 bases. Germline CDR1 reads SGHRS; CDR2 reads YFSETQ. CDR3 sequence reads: CASEAGNTIYF. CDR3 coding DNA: TGCGCCAGTGAAGCTGGAAACACCATATATTTT.

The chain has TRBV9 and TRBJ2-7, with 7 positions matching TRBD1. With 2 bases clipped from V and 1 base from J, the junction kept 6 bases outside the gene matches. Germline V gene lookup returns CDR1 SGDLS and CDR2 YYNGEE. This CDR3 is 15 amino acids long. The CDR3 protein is CASSVNRDSSYEQYF. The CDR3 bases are TGTGCCAGCAGCGTTAACCGGGACAGTTCCTACGAGCAGTACTTC.

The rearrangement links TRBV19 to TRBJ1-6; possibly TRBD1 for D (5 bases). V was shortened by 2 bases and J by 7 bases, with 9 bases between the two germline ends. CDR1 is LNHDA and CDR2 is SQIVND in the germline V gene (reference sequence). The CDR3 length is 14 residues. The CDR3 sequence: CASSIRGYNSPLHF. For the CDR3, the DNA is TGTGCCAGTAGTATAAGGGGATACAATTCACCCCTCCACTTT. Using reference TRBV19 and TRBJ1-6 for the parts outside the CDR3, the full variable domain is DGGITQSPKYLFRKEGQNVTLSCEQNLNHDAMYWYRQDPGQGLRLIYYSQIVNDFQKGDIAEGYSVSREKKESFPLTVTSAQKNPTAFYLCASSIRGYNSPLHFGNGTRLTVT.

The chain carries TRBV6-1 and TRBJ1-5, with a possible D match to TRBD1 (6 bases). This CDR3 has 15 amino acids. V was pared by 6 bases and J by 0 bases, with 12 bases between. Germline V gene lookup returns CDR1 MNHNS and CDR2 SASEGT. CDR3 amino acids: CASRDSTYSNQPQHF. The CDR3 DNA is TGTGCCAGCAGGGACAGCACCTATAGCAATCAGCCCCAGCATTTT.